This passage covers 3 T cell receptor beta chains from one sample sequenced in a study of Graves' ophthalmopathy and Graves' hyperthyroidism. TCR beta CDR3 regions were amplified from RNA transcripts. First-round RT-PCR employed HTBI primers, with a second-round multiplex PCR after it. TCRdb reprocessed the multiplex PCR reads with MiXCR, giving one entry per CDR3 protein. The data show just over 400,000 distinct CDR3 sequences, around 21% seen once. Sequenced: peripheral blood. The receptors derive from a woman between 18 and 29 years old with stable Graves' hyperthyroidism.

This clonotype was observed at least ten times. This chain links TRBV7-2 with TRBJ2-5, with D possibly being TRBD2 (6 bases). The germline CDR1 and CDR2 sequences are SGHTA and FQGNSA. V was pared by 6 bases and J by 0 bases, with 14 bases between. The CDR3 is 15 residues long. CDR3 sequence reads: CASSSPAGHQETQYF. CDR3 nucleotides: TGTGCCAGCAGTTCTCCCGCGGGGCACCAAGAGACCCAGTACTTC.

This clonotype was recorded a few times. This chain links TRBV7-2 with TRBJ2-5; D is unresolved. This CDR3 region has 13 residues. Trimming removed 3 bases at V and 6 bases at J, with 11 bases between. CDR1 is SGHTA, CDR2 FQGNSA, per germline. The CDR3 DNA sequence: TGTGCCAGCAGCTTTACGGTACTAAAGACCCAGTACTTC. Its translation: CASSFTVLKTQYF.

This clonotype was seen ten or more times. This chain's CDR3 is CASSQWGNYDGYTF. The CDR3 DNA follows: TGCGCCAGCAGCCAATGGGGGAACTACGATGGCTACACCTTC. This chain connects TRBV4-3 to TRBJ1-2, with a possible D match to TRBD1 (5 bases). The V gene lost 2 bases and the J gene lost 6 bases, with 13 bases spanning the gap. This CDR3 is built from 14 residues. The germline CDR1 and CDR2 sequences are LGHNA and YSLEER.